The next 20 T cell receptor beta chains were all read from a single sample in a study of shared clonotypes between healthy human individuals (dated by TCRdb to about 2020). The library was generated by the immunoSEQ multiplex PCR assay. Not all clones reach the TCRdb copy of this immuneACCESS table, which keeps in-frame sequences only. Checked studies attribute under half of the gap to unresolved V genes and leave the rest unexplained. The table for this sample lists roughly 490,000 clones; 76% of them were counted only once. The ten largest clones represent approximately 12% of the sample. The sequenced sample consisted of PBMCs. The source of these receptors is a woman aged 40 to 49 in good health. Some clones in this sample may be carry-over from other donors' samples.

J is TRBJ1-5 and V is TRBV10-3, with 7 positions matching TRBD1. Germline V gives CDR1 ENHRY, CDR2 SYGVKD. The CDR3 loop spans 13 amino acids. V shed 5 bases, J shed 7 bases, and the junction held 5 bases outside the gene matches. The CDR3 sequence: CAISTRQGQPQHF. The CDR3 DNA reads TGTGCCATCAGTACTAGACAGGGCCAGCCCCAGCATTTT.

This clone has a handful of counts. This sequence joins TRBV7-3 and TRBJ2-1; 11 nucleotides align to TRBD2. Germline CDR1 reads SGHTA; CDR2 reads FQGTGA. V dropped 5 bases and J dropped 3; count of bases not matched to a gene: 9. CDR3 length: 17 residues. In DNA form, the CDR3 reads TGTGCCAGCAGCCAAGCTACCGGGACTAGCGGCTACAATGAGCAGTTCTTC. This codes for CASSQATGTSGYNEQFF.

This clone was detected only a few times. The genes are TRBV5-5 and TRBJ2-7; 9 nucleotides agree with TRBD1. Trimming at V came to 4 bases and at J to 2 bases, leaving 4 bases not matched to a gene. The CDR3 covers 14 residues. Germline V lookup: CDR1 SGHKS, CDR2 YYEKEE (reference sequence). CDR3 amino acids: CASSLGQGPYEQYF. The CDR3 nucleotides read TGTGCCAGCAGCCTAGGACAGGGGCCCTACGAGCAGTACTTC.

This clone has a single count. A far larger clone is only one base removed, so a read error is likely. The same CDR3 is also encoded by other DNA sequences in this sample. The rearrangement links TRBV11-2 to TRBJ2-1; 7 nucleotides match TRBD1. The germline CDR1 and CDR2 sequences are SGHAT and FQNNGV. CDR3 length: 16 residues. J lost 3 bases, V lost 5 bases, and 10 bases had no gene match. Here the CDR3 DNA reads TGTGCCAGCAGCCCTAGGGGGCTAGCCAACTACAATGAGCAGTTCTTC. It specifies CASSPRGLANYNEQFF.

The chain's CDR3 is CSVERLAVRNEQFF. The CDR3 DNA follows: TGCAGCGTTGAACGACTAGCGGTAAGGAATGAGCAGTTCTTC. The chain employs TRBV29-1 and TRBJ2-1; 9 positions match TRBD2. Trimming at V came to 2 bases and at J to 7 bases, leaving 6 bases not matched to a gene. Per germline, CDR1 SQVTM and CDR2 ANQGSEA. The CDR3 length is 14 residues.

The chain recombines TRBV10-3 with TRBJ2-2; D gene uncertain. CDR1 and CDR2 (germline): ENHRY, SYGVKD. The CDR3 covers 13 residues. Trimming removed 6 bases at V and 4 bases at J, with 9 bases between. CDR3 nucleotide sequence: TGTGCCATCAGCTTACTGATCACCGGGGAGCTGTTTTTT. It translates to CAISLLITGELFF.

The V call is TRBV6-1, the J call TRBJ1-5; 8 nucleotides line up with TRBD1. V gave up 2 bases and J gave up 5 bases; unmatched junction bases: 5. The CDR3 spans 15 residues. Germline CDR1 reads MNHNS; CDR2 reads SASEGT. CDR3 region: CASSETQGGYQPQHF. CDR3 in DNA: TGTGCCAGCAGTGAAACACAGGGGGGCTATCAGCCCCAGCATTTT.

In its sample, this clone was seen once. The chain combines TRBV7-8 with TRBJ2-7, with 7 positions matching TRBD2. CDR1 is SGHVS and CDR2 is FQNEAQ in the germline V gene. The V gene end was trimmed by 4 bases and the J gene end by 0 bases; junction bases not matched to a gene: 0. This CDR3 contains 13 residues. The CDR3 sequence: CASSWTSSYEQYF. Written as DNA, the CDR3 is TGTGCCAGCAGCTGGACTAGCTCCTACGAGCAGTACTTC.

V and J are TRBV7-9 and TRBJ2-1, with TRBD2 identical over 7 bases. Germline V gene sequence: CDR1 SEHNR, CDR2 FQNEAQ (reference sequence). V was pared by 2 bases and J by 0 bases, with 4 bases of the junction left unmatched. The CDR3 is 16 amino acids. CDR3 sequence (DNA): TGTGCCAGCAGCTTAAGGGGCGGGGGCTCCTACAATGAGCAGTTCTTC. Protein: CASSLRGGGSYNEQFF.

V and J are TRBV6-5 and TRBJ1-1; 9 bases match TRBD1. This CDR3 region has 15 residues. Germline trimming cut 5 bases from V and 8 bases from J; bases unmatched to any gene: 12. Germline V gene sequence: CDR1 MNHEY, CDR2 SVGAGI. CDR3 sequence reads: CASSRERQGVAEAFF. The CDR3 DNA sequence: TGTGCCAGCAGTAGAGAGAGACAGGGGGTTGCAGAAGCTTTCTTT.

This clone was recorded only once. The V call is TRBV11-2, the J call TRBJ2-5; D unresolved. The tail of the sequence fits TRBJ2-7 better, so the J call may be wrong. Germline V gene data show CDR1 as SGHAT and CDR2 as FQNNGV. The CDR3 sequence is 15 residues long. Here the CDR3 DNA reads TGTGCCAGCAGCTTAGATCAGGAAAGCTCCTACGAGCAGTACTTC. Its translation is CASSLDQESSYEQYF.

This chain connects TRBV11-2 to TRBJ2-1; 7 bases align to TRBD2. The junction had 5 bases not matched to a gene; V was cut back by 2 bases and J by 4 bases. The CDR3 covers 15 residues. Looked up from germline, CDR1 is SGHAT and CDR2 is FQNNGV. The CDR3 nucleotides read TGTGCCAGCAGCTTATCGGTGGGAGGGTACAATGAGCAGTTCTTC. Its protein product is CASSLSVGGYNEQFF.

This chain uses TRBV5-1 with TRBJ2-7; 7 nucleotides line up with TRBD1. Looked up from germline, CDR1 is SGHRS and CDR2 is YFSETQ. The CDR3 loop spans 16 amino acids. With V trimmed by 3 bases and J by 2 bases, 11 bases remained unmatched. CDR3: CASSSPPGQPPYEQYF. As DNA, the CDR3 is TGCGCCAGCAGCTCCCCCCCGGGACAGCCCCCCTACGAGCAGTACTTC.

This chain joins TRBV28 and TRBJ2-7, with D maybe TRBD1 (6 bases). CDR3 length: 12 amino acids. CDR1 and CDR2 (germline): MDHEN, SYDVKM. V was trimmed by 6 bases and J by 9 bases, leaving 15 bases between them. CDR3 sequence: CASRTGTRGQYF. The CDR3 DNA follows: TGTGCCAGCAGGACCGGGACAAGGGGGCAGTACTTC.

This clone was observed a handful of times. The V gene is TRBV7-8, the J gene TRBJ2-1, with D maybe TRBD2 (5 bases). The V gene lost 6 bases and the J gene lost 3 bases, with 18 bases spanning the gap. This CDR3 spans 16 amino acids. Germline V CDR1 and CDR2: SGHVS, FQNEAQ. DNA of the CDR3: TGTGCCAGCAGTTCTCCCCCGGGATCTTTCTACAATGAGCAGTTCTTC. Translation gives CASSSPPGSFYNEQFF.

The chain recombines TRBV7-8 with TRBJ2-7; D unclear. Trimming cost V 1 base and J 8 bases, with 15 bases left between them. The length of the CDR3 is 14 residues. The germline V gene encodes CDR1 SGHVS and CDR2 FQNEAQ. As DNA, the CDR3 is TGTGCCAGCAGCTTAGATGGGTCGTTTACTCAGCAGTACTTC. It translates to CASSLDGSFTQQYF.

Turning to this clone: A read error is likely, as this CDR3 ends without the conserved phenylalanine or tryptophan. The chain has TRBV5-6 and TRBJ2-2, with TRBD1 as a possible D gene (5 bases). CDR1 and CDR2 from the germline V gene are SGHDT and YYEEEE. The CDR3 is 13 residues long. V was pared by 4 bases and J by 5 bases, with 9 bases between. This CDR3 reads CASSRQHTGELFS. CDR3 nucleotides: TGTGCCAGCAGCCGACAGCATACCGGGGAGCTGTTTTCT.

This chain joins TRBV7-3 and TRBJ2-5, with TRBD2 identical over 12 bases. The CDR3 loop spans 19 amino acids. Germline values: CDR1 SGHTA, CDR2 FQGTGA. Germline trimming cut 4 bases from V and 4 bases from J; bases unmatched to any gene: 16. Here the CDR3 reads CASSSMALAGGPLRETQYF. The CDR3 region has the DNA TGTGCCAGCAGCTCCATGGCTCTAGCGGGAGGGCCTCTTCGAGAGACCCAGTACTTC.

In the case of this clone: Additional DNA sequences in this sample encode the identical CDR3. The chain is built from TRBV5-1 and TRBJ2-2, with D maybe TRBD1 (5 bases). Germline CDR1 and CDR2: SGHRS and YFSETQ. The CDR3 is 14 residues long. V lost 3 bases and J lost 1, with 7 bases in between. The DNA of the CDR3 is TGCGCCAGCAGCTCCGGACAGAACACCGGGGAGCTGTTTTTT. Translation: CASSSGQNTGELFF.

The gene calls are TRBV7-3 and TRBJ2-2; 10 bases line up with TRBD1. Germline values: CDR1 SGHTA, CDR2 FQGTGA. CDR3 length equals 14 residues. After removal of 5 bases from V and 6 bases from J, the junction contained 3 bases not matched to a gene. CDR3 region: CASSLGTGAGELFF. The CDR3 bases are TGTGCCAGCAGCCTAGGGACAGGGGCCGGGGAGCTGTTTTTT.